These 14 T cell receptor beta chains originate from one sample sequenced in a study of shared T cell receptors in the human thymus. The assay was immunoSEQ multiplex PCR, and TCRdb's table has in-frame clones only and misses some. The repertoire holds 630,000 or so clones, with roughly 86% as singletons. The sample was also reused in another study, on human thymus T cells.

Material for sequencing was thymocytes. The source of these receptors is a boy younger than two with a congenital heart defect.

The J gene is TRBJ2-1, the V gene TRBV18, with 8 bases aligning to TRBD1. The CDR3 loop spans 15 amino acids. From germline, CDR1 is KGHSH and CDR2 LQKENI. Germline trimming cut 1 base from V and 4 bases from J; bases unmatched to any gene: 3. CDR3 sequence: CASSPRTGRYNEQFF. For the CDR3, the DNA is TGTGCCAGCTCACCACGGACAGGGAGATACAATGAGCAGTTCTTC.

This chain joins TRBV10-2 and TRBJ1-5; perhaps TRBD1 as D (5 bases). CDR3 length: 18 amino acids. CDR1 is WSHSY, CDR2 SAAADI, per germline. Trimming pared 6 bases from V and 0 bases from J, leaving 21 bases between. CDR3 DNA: TGCGCCAGCAGCCCTCAGGGATGGGTGGCATATAGCAATCAGCCCCAGCATTTT. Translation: CASSPQGWVAYSNQPQHF.

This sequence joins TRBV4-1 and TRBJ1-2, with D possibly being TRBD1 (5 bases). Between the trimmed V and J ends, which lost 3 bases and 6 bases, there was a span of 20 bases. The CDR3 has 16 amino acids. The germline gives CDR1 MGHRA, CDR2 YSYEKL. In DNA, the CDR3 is TGCGCCAGCAGCCATTTATCGTTAATGGTAGGGGATGGCTACACCTTC. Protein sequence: CASSHLSLMVGDGYTF.

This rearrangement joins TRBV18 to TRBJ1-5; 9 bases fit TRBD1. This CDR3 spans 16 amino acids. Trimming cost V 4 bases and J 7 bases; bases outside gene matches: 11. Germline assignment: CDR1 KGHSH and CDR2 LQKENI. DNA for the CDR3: TGTGCCAGCTCACACATCGGGACAGGGAAGGCCCAGCCCCAGCATTTT. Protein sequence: CASSHIGTGKAQPQHF.

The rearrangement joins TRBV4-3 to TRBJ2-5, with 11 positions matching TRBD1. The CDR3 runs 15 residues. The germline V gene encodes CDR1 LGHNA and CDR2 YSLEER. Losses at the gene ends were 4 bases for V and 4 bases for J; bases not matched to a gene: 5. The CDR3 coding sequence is TGCGCCAGCAGCCTCAAGGACAGGGGGCGAGAGACCCAGTACTTC. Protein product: CASSLKDRGRETQYF.

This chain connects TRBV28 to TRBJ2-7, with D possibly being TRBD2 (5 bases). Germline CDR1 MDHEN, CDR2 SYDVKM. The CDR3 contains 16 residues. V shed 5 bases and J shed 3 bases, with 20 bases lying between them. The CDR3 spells CASSDPGTEAYYEQYF. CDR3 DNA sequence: TGTGCCAGCAGTGATCCTGGAACGGAGGCCTACTACGAGCAGTACTTC.

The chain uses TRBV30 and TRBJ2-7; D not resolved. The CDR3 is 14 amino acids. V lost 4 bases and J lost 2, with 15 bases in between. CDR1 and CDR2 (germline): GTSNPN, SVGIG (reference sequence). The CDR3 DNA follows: TGTGCCTGGACTAGACGCTACGGTCCCTACGAGCAGTACTTC. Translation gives CAWTRRYGPYEQYF.

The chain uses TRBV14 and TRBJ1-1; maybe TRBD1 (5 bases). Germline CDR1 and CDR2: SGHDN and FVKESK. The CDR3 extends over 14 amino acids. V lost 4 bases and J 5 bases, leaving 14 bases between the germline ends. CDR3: CASSPLGRRTEAFF. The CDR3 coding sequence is TGTGCCAGCAGCCCTCTGGGGCGGCGGACTGAAGCTTTCTTT.

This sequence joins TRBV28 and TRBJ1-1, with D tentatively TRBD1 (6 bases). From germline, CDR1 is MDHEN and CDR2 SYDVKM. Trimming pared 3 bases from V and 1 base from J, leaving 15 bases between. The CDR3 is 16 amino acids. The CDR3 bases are TGTGCCAGCAGTTTGGTGAAGGGGGAAACGAACACTGAAGCTTTCTTT. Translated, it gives CASSLVKGETNTEAFF.

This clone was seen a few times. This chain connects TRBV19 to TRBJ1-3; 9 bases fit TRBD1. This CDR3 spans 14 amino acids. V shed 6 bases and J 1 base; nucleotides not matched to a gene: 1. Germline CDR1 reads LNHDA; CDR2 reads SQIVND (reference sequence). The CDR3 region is CASRGTGSGNTIYF. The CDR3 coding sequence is TGTGCCAGTAGAGGGACAGGGTCTGGAAACACCATATATTTT.

In nucleotides, the CDR3 is TGTGCCAGCAGTCCCTTAGGGGGCCAAAGCACAGATACGCAGTATTTT. Translation gives CASSPLGGQSTDTQYF. The chain links TRBV14 to TRBJ2-3, with 7 bases that match TRBD1. The CDR3 is 16 amino acids. V lost 6 bases to trimming and J lost 0 bases; unmatched junction nucleotides: 9. Per the germline V gene, CDR1 is SGHDN and CDR2 is FVKESK. Using reference TRBV14 and TRBJ2-3 for the parts outside the CDR3, the full variable domain is EAGVTQFPSHSVIEKGQTVTLRCDPISGHDNLYWYRRVMGKEIKFLLHFVKESKQDESGMPNNRFLAERTGGTYSTLKVQPAELEDSGVYFCASSPLGGQSTDTQYFGPGTRLTVL.

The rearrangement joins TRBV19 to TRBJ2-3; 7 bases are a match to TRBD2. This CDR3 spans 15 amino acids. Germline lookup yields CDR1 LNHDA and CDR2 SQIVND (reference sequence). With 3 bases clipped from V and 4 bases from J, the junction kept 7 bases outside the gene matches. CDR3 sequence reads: CASSMSGEVADTQYF. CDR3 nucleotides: TGTGCCAGTAGTATGAGCGGGGAGGTGGCAGATACGCAGTATTTT.

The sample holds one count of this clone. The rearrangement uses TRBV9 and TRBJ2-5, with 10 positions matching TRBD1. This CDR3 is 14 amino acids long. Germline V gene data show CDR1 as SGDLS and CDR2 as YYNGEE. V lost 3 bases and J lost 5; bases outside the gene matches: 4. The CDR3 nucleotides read TGTGCCAGCAGCGGACCGACAGGGGGCGAGACCCAGTACTTC. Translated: CASSGPTGGETQYF. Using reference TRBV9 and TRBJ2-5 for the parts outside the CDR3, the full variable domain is DSGVTQTPKHLITATGQRVTLRCSPRSGDLSVYWYQQSLDQGLQFLIQYYNGEERAKGNILERFSAQQFPDLHSELNLSSLELGDSALYFCASSGPTGGETQYFGPGTRLLVL.

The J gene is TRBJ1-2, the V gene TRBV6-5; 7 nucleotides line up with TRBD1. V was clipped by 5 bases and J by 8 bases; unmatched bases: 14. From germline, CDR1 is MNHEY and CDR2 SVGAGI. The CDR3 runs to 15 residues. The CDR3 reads CASSLETGSPGGYTF. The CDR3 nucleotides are TGTGCCAGCAGTCTAGAGACAGGGTCCCCCGGAGGCTACACCTTC.